This T cell receptor beta chain was sequenced during a study of blood T cells in healthy people across ages. A second PCR of about 6 to 12 cycles used a sample-barcoded 5' primer and a J-beta primer mix. TCRdb re-called the 5' RACE reads with MiXCR, one entry per CDR3 protein. Among approximately 2,000,000 distinct CDR3 sequences, approximately 40% were seen once, and the ten largest hold 23%. Concerning this clonotype itself: The target antigen is unknown.

Isolation recovered at least 6.5 million PBMCs from every sample. Findings and limits, study-wide: Naive T cell percentage and TCR beta diversity correlated strongly.

The CDR3 runs 14 residues. Germline V gene lookup returns CDR1 SGHVS and CDR2 FQNEAQ. The V gene lost 3 bases and the J gene lost 5 bases, with 8 bases spanning the gap. The gene calls are TRBV7-8 and TRBJ1-6, with no clear D. The clonotype was recovered from a human donor in good health. The sample comprised blood. The CDR3 sequence: CASSFQSNNSPLHF. Written as DNA, the CDR3 is TGTGCCAGCAGCTTTCAGAGTAATAATTCACCCCTCCACTTT.